Presented here are 9 T cell receptor beta chains from one specimen sequenced in a study of T cell repertoires in cytomegalovirus infection. Antigen specificity for these receptors is unknown. TCRdb fed the reads into MiXCR, producing one record per CDR3 protein. The data contain some 480,000 distinct CDR3 sequences, roughly a third of them singletons. The sequenced sample was cultured PBMCs, obtained from culture after CMV antigen stimulation. The receptors stem from a human donor in good health (CMV status not recorded). Some clones in this sample may be carry-over from other donors' samples.

This sequence joins TRBV6-2 or TRBV6-3 and TRBJ2-1, with D possibly matching TRBD1 (6 bases). This CDR3 has 13 amino acids. Deletions cut 6 bases from V and 4 bases from J, with 10 bases between. In germline, CDR1 is MNHEY, CDR2 SVGEGT. The CDR3 region is CASRRQEYNEQFF. For the CDR3, the DNA is TGTGCCAGCAGAAGACAGGAGTACAATGAGCAGTTCTTC.

The chain links TRBV29-1 to TRBJ1-1; 9 bases align to TRBD1. V was pared by 5 bases and J by 1 base, with 2 bases of the junction left unmatched. Germline CDR1 reads SQVTM; CDR2 reads ANQGSEA. This CDR3 has 13 amino acids. The CDR3 coding sequence is TGCAGCGTTCCGGGACAGGGGAACACTGAAGCTTTCTTT. Translation: CSVPGQGNTEAFF.

There are a few counts of this clonotype. Sequence at one end of the junction differs from germline and may be a read error. This sequence joins TRBV5-3 and TRBJ1-4; D gene unclear. TRBV5-3 is designated an ORF whose function remains uncertain. CDR3 length equals 15 residues. CDR3 in amino acids: CASSLDGQTNEKLFF. The DNA of the CDR3 is TGTGCCAGCAGCTTGGATGGCCAAACTAATGAAAAACTGTTTTTT.

A few counts support this clonotype. This chain joins TRBV7-6 and TRBJ2-2; 9 nucleotides match TRBD1. CDR3 size: 13 residues. The ends lost 5 bases at V and 6 bases at J; junction bases unmatched: 1. Per germline, CDR1 SGHVS and CDR2 FNYEAQ. This CDR3 reads CASSRQGAGELFF. As DNA, the CDR3 is TGTGCCAGCAGCCGACAGGGGGCCGGGGAGCTGTTTTTT.

The table lists this clonotype with a count of one. The rearrangement uses TRBV7-8 and TRBJ1-5; unclear D gene. This CDR3 has 14 amino acids. The V end was cut by 1 base, the J end by 7 bases, with 11 bases between. Germline values: CDR1 SGHVS, CDR2 FQNEAQ. The CDR3 DNA reads TGTGCCAGCAGCTTAGTCGACCCGGGGCAGCCCCAGCATTTT. Encoded protein: CASSLVDPGQPQHF.

This clonotype was picked up a small number of times. The chain combines TRBV6-5 with TRBJ2-3, with 12 bases that match TRBD1. Trimming cost V 0 bases and J 4 bases; bases outside gene matches: 2. Germline CDR1 is MNHEY and CDR2 is SVGAGI. This CDR3 is built from 16 residues. The CDR3 sequence: CASSYSGTGGADTQYF. The CDR3 bases are TGTGCCAGCAGTTACTCGGGGACAGGGGGCGCAGATACGCAGTATTTT.

The rearrangement joins TRBV20-1 to TRBJ2-5, with D perhaps TRBD1 or TRBD2 (5 bases each). This CDR3 has 15 amino acids. Deletions cut 3 bases from V and 5 bases from J, with 19 bases between. The germline V gene has CDR1 DFQATT and CDR2 SNEGSKA (reference sequence). CDR3 bases: TGCAGTGCTAGGTACCAGGGAGTAAAGGGGGAGACCCAGTACTTC. Protein sequence: CSARYQGVKGETQYF.

The chain is built from TRBV5-4 and TRBJ1-4, with D possibly matching TRBD1 (5 bases). Germline CDR1 is SGHNT and CDR2 is YYREEE (reference sequence). V was pared by 6 bases and J by 8 bases, with 14 bases between. The length of the CDR3 is 13 residues. The CDR3 nucleotides are TGTGCCAGCACCTTCTCAAGGGGCGAAAAACTGTTTTTT. Protein product: CASTFSRGEKLFF.

This clonotype has just a few counts. V is TRBV7-8 and J is TRBJ2-1; a weak D match, TRBD1 (5 bases). The CDR3 is 17 residues long. Germline V gene lookup returns CDR1 SGHVS and CDR2 FQNEAQ. The germline V and J ends were trimmed by 1 base and 5 bases, with 18 bases remaining between them. CDR3 loop: CASSLGIVDTADNEQFF. CDR3 sequence (DNA): TGTGCCAGCAGCTTAGGGATAGTGGACACTGCAGACAATGAGCAGTTCTTC.